This section outlines one T cell receptor beta chain sequence together with its context. Ten or more counts support this clonotype. Its antigen is not yet known. Within one base of it there is no much larger clone, and no base qualities were kept. TCR libraries were built from 400 ng RNA with the Immunoverse kit, using molecular barcoded adaptors covering alpha/delta and beta/gamma chains. TCR library preparation used the same RNA that was used for transcriptome sequencing. Sequencing of the TCR libraries was done on an Illumina HiSeq 4000 with 2 x 150 cycles. In the authors' own workflow: With MiXCR, TCR reads were aligned to human V, D, J and C references and assembled into CDR3 clonotypes, with quality filtering and error correction included. The tcR package in R was used to analyze clonotype counts and gene usage diversity. For inspection of raw mapping reads, RNA-seq reads were mapped by STAR aligner version 2.5.3a onto GRCh37 of the human genome. IR-seq fastq files were randomly downsampled with Seqtk 1.3 to test the effect of sequencing depth on detected clonotypes. The public reads were quality trimmed at Q25 with fastp and then assembled into clones with MiXCR by TCRdb, keeping productive beta chains. All rows with the same CDR3 protein become a single entry with the most common DNA and genes. The V and J calls reflect TCRdb's pipeline rather than the authors' work. Within this sample are some 80,000 distinct CDR3 sequences, with about 12% of them counted one time only. Of the sample, more than 12% falls within the top ten clones.

This entry is derived from a study of read filtering for tumor transcriptome and immune sequencing (dated by TCRdb to the early 2020s). A note on the overall study: The cohort had 17 male and approximately 15 female patients with a mean age of around 66 years, ranging from roughly 45 to 85. By revised international staging, roughly eight patients were R-ISS I, under 20 were R-ISS II and roughly 7 were R-ISS III. After DNase treatment, whole-transcriptome libraries were prepared using the TruSeq RNA Access Library Prep Kit. TCR-region mapped reads per sample ranged from about 4 to 10.27 million with IR-seq versus only about 80 to 1,300 with RNA-seq. Using the same bone marrow samples, the study compared TCR repertoires obtained by targeted immune repertoire sequencing with those obtained by bulk whole-transcriptome sequencing. As a main aim, a read-filtering strategy for immune repertoire data was addressed, with the specific question being whether clonotypes supported by a single read should be removed. General findings and caveats noted by the study authors: In IR-seq, single-read clonotypes were about 81.9% of clonotypes but approximately 4% of total reads; in RNA-seq they were roughly 72% of clonotypes and less than 45% of reads. Removing single-read clonotypes increased the correlation between IR-seq and RNA-seq shared clonotype proportions. The sorted CD138-negative fraction was a mixed bone marrow immune population, not purified T cells. Compared with RNA-seq, IR-seq captured clonotypes at much greater depth and more reliably, and a smaller IR-seq throughput was enough to identify most of the shared clonotypes.

Each patient had bone marrow sampled at the time of active disease. Ficoll-Hypaque density gradient centrifugation was used to isolate bone marrow mononuclear cells. Myeloma plasma cells were removed and CD138-negative cells were obtained by negative selection following labeling with CD138 magnetic microbeads on a MACS separator. Flow cytometry on an Attune NxT with CD138 antibodies was used to check the purity of the isolated cells. Total RNA was extracted with TRIzol reagent and quantified with a NanoDrop spectrophotometer. Paired RNA-seq and IR-seq were performed on each patient's CD138-negative bone marrow sample. The CDR3 measures 14 amino acids from cysteine to phenylalanine. Kept here is only the CDR3 DNA, which spans 42 bases and is read in frame from base 1. The germline V gene (reference sequence) gives CDR1 as DFQATT and CDR2 as SNEGSKA. V is reduced by 0 bases and J by 5 bases, leaving a spacing of 11 bases between them.

Sequenced material: a population of CD138-negative cells sorted from bone marrow. The cell subset or site label for this specimen denotes: bone marrow mononuclear cells depleted of CD138+ plasma/myeloma cells by negative magnetic selection. The receptor comes from a donor over 35 with multiple myeloma. Recombination joined TRBV20-1 with TRBJ2-1; tentative D gene TRBD2, with 6 bases matching. The CDR3 region: CSARDSGSHNEQFF. The nucleotides are TGCAGTGCTAGAGATTCCGGGAGCCACAATGAGCAGTTCTTC.